What follows are 21 T cell receptor beta chains derived from one specimen sequenced in a study of cytomegalovirus exposure and HLA in healthy donors. Primers for the PCR totalled 60 Vbeta and 13 Jbeta. Assay: immunoSEQ multiplex PCR; the TCRdb copy retains only in-frame clones and omits some. This table holds some 110,000 clones, 70% to 80% found once. Sample: PBMCs. The receptors shown here come from a woman younger than 35 in good health and CMV-seronegative.

The chain joins TRBV19 to TRBJ1-1, with D hard to call. The V end was cut by 6 bases, the J end by 1 base, with 15 bases between. The germline V gene encodes CDR1 LNHDA and CDR2 SQIVND (reference sequence). The CDR3 is 15 amino acids. The CDR3 reads CASSHRGQQNTEAFF. CDR3 coding DNA: TGTGCCAGTAGCCACAGAGGGCAGCAGAACACTGAAGCTTTCTTT.

This clone was seen a handful of times. This chain uses TRBV13 with TRBJ2-4, with 11 positions matching TRBD2. The CDR3 covers 16 residues. Per the germline V gene, CDR1 is PRHDT and CDR2 is FYEKMQ (reference sequence). V gave up 5 bases and J gave up 3 bases; unmatched junction bases: 6. Here the CDR3 DNA reads TGTGCCAGCAGCCATCGGACTAGCGGGCTCAAAAACATTCAGTACTTC. Translated, it gives CASSHRTSGLKNIQYF. Variable domain in full (rest from reference TRBV13 and TRBJ2-4): AAGVIQSPRHLIKEKRETATLKCYPIPRHDTVYWYQQGPGQDPQFLISFYEKMQSDKGSIPDRFSAQQFSDYHSELNMSSLELGDSALYFCASSHRTSGLKNIQYFGAGTRLSVL.

V and J are TRBV7-9 and TRBJ1-1; TRBD1 matches 7 bases. V lost 5 bases and J lost 5; bases outside the gene matches: 11. The CDR3 contains 15 residues. Germline V lookup: CDR1 SEHNR, CDR2 FQNEAQ (reference sequence). The CDR3 DNA is TGTGCCAGCAGCCCCCTGGAGGGGGCGCGAACTGAAGCTTTCTTT. Residues: CASSPLEGARTEAFF.

The CDR3 sequence: CAISSTTGELFF. The CDR3 coding sequence is TGTGCCATCAGTTCTACGACCGGGGAGCTGTTTTTT. V and J are TRBV10-3 and TRBJ2-2; D is unclear. Trimming removed 5 bases at V and 5 bases at J, with 6 bases between. Germline V gene lookup returns CDR1 ENHRY and CDR2 SYGVKD. This CDR3 contains 12 residues.

The genes are TRBV9 and TRBJ1-1, with a weak D call TRBD1 (5 bases). CDR3 size: 14 residues. Trimming removed 5 bases at V and 1 base at J, with 12 bases between. Germline V CDR1 and CDR2: SGDLS, YYNGEE. This chain's CDR3 is CASSAGLGNTEAFF. For the CDR3, the DNA is TGTGCCAGCAGTGCAGGGTTAGGGAACACTGAAGCTTTCTTT.

The rearrangement links TRBV7-8 to TRBJ1-6; possible D gene TRBD1, 5 bases. This CDR3 comprises 20 residues. Trimming took 1 base from V and 3 from J, leaving 22 bases between them. Germline V gene lookup returns CDR1 SGHVS and CDR2 FQNEAQ. This CDR3 reads CASSLGGGPTPGGYNSPLHF. CDR3 coding DNA: TGTGCCAGCAGCTTAGGGGGGGGACCTACCCCGGGGGGCTATAATTCACCCCTCCACTTT.

V is TRBV19 and J is TRBJ1-5, with D maybe TRBD1 (5 bases). Trimming left V 0 bases short and J 8 bases short, with 17 bases between. Germline V gives CDR1 LNHDA, CDR2 SQIVND (reference sequence). CDR3 length: 16 residues. The CDR3 protein is CASSIEGAGGWKPQHF. CDR3 nucleotides: TGTGCCAGTAGTATAGAGGGCGCCGGGGGTTGGAAGCCCCAGCATTTT.

This sequence joins TRBV10-2 and TRBJ1-1; 10 bases align to TRBD1. Germline V gene sequence: CDR1 WSHSY, CDR2 SAAADI. V lost 10 bases to trimming and J lost 5 bases; unmatched junction nucleotides: 7. CDR3 length equals 13 residues. The CDR3 DNA is TGCGCCACGTCGACAGGGGGCGCGACTGAAGCTTTCTTT. As protein: CATSTGGATEAFF.

About this clone itself: At one boundary the junction diverges from the germline segment, which might be a read error. CDR3 sequence (DNA): TGCAGCGTTGAAGCAGGGGGGTCTGGGACCAACGTCCTGACTTTC. This gives the protein CSVEAGGSGTNVLTF. The chain carries TRBV29-1 and TRBJ2-6, with D perhaps matching TRBD1 (7 bases). The germline gives CDR1 SQVTM, CDR2 ANQGSEA. The CDR3 has 15 residues.

V gene TRBV6-4 combines with J gene TRBJ1-2, with D possibly matching TRBD1 (5 bases). The V end was cut by 6 bases, the J end by 7 bases, with 15 bases between. CDR3 length: 13 residues. CDR1 MRHNA and CDR2 SNTAGT come from the germline V gene. CDR3 coding DNA: TGTGCCAGCAGCGATAGGACATTAGGTGGCTACACCTTC. Protein: CASSDRTLGGYTF.

The rearrangement joins TRBV2 to TRBJ2-3; possible D gene TRBD2, 6 bases. In germline, CDR1 is SNHLY, CDR2 FYNNEI. The germline V and J ends were trimmed by 3 bases and 0 bases, with 10 bases remaining between them. The CDR3 has 15 amino acids. The CDR3 coding sequence is TGTGCCAGCAGTGATTACGGACTAAGCACAGATACGCAGTATTTT. Translated: CASSDYGLSTDTQYF.

The V call is TRBV28, the J call TRBJ2-2, with 8 bases matching TRBD1. After removal of 6 bases from V and 0 bases from J, the junction contained 3 bases not matched to a gene. Per the germline V gene, CDR1 is MDHEN and CDR2 is SYDVKM. CDR3 length: 15 residues. DNA for the CDR3: TGTGCCAGCAGCAGACAGGGGACGAACACCGGGGAGCTGTTTTTT. It yields the protein CASSRQGTNTGELFF.

The V and J genes are TRBV10-3 and TRBJ2-7, with a possible D match to TRBD1 (6 bases). V lost 4 bases, J lost 5 bases, and 18 bases lay in between. Germline lookup yields CDR1 ENHRY and CDR2 SYGVKD. This CDR3 region has 15 residues. The CDR3 loop is CAISVETGRRHEQYF. DNA for the CDR3: TGTGCCATCAGTGTTGAGACAGGCAGGCGTCACGAGCAGTACTTC.

This clone was counted only a few times. The gene calls are TRBV6-1 and TRBJ2-2, with 8 bases matching TRBD2. The CDR3 spans 15 residues. Losses at the gene ends were 10 bases for V and 3 bases for J; bases not matched to a gene: 10. In germline, CDR1 is MNHNS, CDR2 SASEGT. CDR3 in DNA: TGTGCCATCGGGGGGGGCCTATCTCACACCGGGGAGCTGTTTTTT. Translated: CAIGGGLSHTGELFF.

The chain uses TRBV12-1 and TRBJ2-7; the DNA was not compared with TRBD2, the D call given in the table. TRBV12-1 counts as a pseudogene. The CDR3 has 16 residues. CDR3 protein: CASSFPYAGGDYEQYF. CDR3 nucleotide sequence: TGTGCCAGCAGCTTTCCTTATGCGGGGGGTGACTACGAGCAGTACTTC.

V gene TRBV19 combines with J gene TRBJ2-1; D might be TRBD2 (5 bases). The germline gives CDR1 LNHDA, CDR2 SQIVND (reference sequence). V gave up 5 bases and J gave up 8 bases, with 19 bases separating them. This CDR3 is built from 15 residues. The CDR3: CASSPWFGVGDEQFF. The CDR3 DNA sequence: TGTGCCAGTAGTCCATGGTTCGGGGTCGGGGATGAGCAGTTCTTC.

The chain carries TRBV19 and TRBJ1-2; possibly TRBD1 for D (5 bases). The CDR3 length is 14 residues. The germline V gene encodes CDR1 LNHDA and CDR2 SQIVND (reference sequence). Trimming left V 7 bases short and J 4 bases short, with 16 bases between. The CDR3 spells CASTPGRLGYGYTF. For the CDR3, the DNA is TGTGCCAGTACCCCAGGGCGACTAGGCTATGGCTACACCTTC.

In the case of this clone: At one of its ends the junction is not consistent with the germline gene, which may arise from a read error. The chain uses TRBV6-1 and TRBJ1-1; a weak D match, TRBD1 (6 bases). The CDR3 consists of 14 residues. CDR1 and CDR2 from the germline V gene are MNHNS and SASEGT. DNA for the CDR3: TGTGCCAGCAGCGAAGACAGGCGGAACACTGAAGCTTTCTTT. It translates to CASSEDRRNTEAFF.

Here the CDR3 DNA reads TGCGCCAGCAGCCGGGGGACAGGGGACAGAGGTAATGAGCAGTTCTTC. Amino acids: CASSRGTGDRGNEQFF. The V call is TRBV4-1, the J call TRBJ2-1; 10 positions match TRBD1. V lost 4 bases to trimming and J lost 7 bases; unmatched junction nucleotides: 10. The CDR3 sequence is 16 residues long. CDR1 is MGHRA and CDR2 is YSYEKL in the germline V gene.

This clone has just a few counts. The chain combines TRBV19 with TRBJ1-1; D gene uncertain. The V gene lost 3 bases and the J gene lost 4 bases, with 9 bases spanning the gap. The CDR3 extends over 13 amino acids. CDR1 and CDR2 from the germline V gene are LNHDA and SQIVND (reference sequence). The CDR3 DNA follows: TGTGCCAGTAGTATGTCCCGGGGCACTGAAGCTTTCTTT. This sequence encodes CASSMSRGTEAFF.

This clone was observed a few times. The chain is built from TRBV11-2 and TRBJ1-4; 12 bases line up with TRBD1. CDR3 length: 15 amino acids. The V gene's germline CDR1 is SGHAT and CDR2 FQNNGV. Trimming removed 1 base from V and 8 bases from J; junction bases left unmatched: 2. CDR3 in amino acids: CASSLVGTGGEKLFF. In DNA, the CDR3 is TGTGCCAGCAGCTTAGTCGGGACAGGGGGCGAAAAACTGTTTTTT. The full variable domain, its missing parts supplied by reference TRBV11-2 and TRBJ1-4, is EAGVAQSPRYKIIEKRQSVAFWCNPISGHATLYWYQQILGQGPKLLIQFQNNGVVDDSQLPKDRFSAERLKGVDSTLKIQPAKLEDSAVYLCASSLVGTGGEKLFFGSGTQLSVL.